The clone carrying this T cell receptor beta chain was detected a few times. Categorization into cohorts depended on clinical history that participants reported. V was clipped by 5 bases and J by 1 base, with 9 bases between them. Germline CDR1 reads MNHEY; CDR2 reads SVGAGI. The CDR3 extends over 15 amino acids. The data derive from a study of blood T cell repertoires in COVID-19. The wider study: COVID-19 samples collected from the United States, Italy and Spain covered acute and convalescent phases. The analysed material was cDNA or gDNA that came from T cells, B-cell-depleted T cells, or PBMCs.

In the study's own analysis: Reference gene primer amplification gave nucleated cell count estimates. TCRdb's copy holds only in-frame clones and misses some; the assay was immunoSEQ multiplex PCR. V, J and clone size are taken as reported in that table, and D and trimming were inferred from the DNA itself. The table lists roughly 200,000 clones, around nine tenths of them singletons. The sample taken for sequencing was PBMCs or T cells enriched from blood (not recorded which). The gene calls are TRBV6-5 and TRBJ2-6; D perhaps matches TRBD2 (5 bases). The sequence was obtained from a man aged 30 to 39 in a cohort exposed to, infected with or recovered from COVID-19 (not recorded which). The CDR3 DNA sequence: TGTGCCAGCAGTCGCGGGCTATCTGGGGCCAACGTCCTGACTTTC. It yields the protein CASSRGLSGANVLTF.